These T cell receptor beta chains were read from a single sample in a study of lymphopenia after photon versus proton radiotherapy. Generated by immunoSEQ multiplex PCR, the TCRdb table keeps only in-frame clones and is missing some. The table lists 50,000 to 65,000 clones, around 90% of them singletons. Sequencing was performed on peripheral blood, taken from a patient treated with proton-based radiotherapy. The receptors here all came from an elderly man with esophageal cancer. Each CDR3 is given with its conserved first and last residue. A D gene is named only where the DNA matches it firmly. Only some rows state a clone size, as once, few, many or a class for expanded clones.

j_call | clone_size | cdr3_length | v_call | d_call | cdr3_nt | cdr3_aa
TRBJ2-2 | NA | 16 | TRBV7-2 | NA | TGTGCCAGCAGCTTCCGACTAGACTTGGACACCGGGGAGCTGTTTTTT | CASSFRLDLDTGELFF
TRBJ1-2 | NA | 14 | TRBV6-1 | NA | TGTGCCAGCAGTGAACAGCCTGGGAACTATGGCTACACCTTC | CASSEQPGNYGYTF
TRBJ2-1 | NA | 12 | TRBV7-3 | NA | TGTGCCAGCAGCTTAAGCGGTGGTGAGCAGTTCTTC | CASSLSGGEQFF
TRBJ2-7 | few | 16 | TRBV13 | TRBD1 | TGTGCCAGCAGCGCCCAATACAGGGGCCCTCCCTACGAGCAGTACTTC | CASSAQYRGPPYEQYF
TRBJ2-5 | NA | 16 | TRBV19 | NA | TGTGCCAGTAGTCCCGTTGGGGCGGGAAACCAAGAGACCCAGTACTTC | CASSPVGAGNQETQYF
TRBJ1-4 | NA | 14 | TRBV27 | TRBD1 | TGTGCCAGCAGGGGGACAGGGATAAGTGAAAAACTGTTTTTT | CASRGTGISEKLFF
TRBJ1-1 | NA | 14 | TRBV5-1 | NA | TGCGCCAGCAGCGATCAGATAGGGGACACTGAAGCTTTCTTT | CASSDQIGDTEAFF
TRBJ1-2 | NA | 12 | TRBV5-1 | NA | TGCGCCAGCCGATTGGAGGCCTATGGCTACACCTTC | CASRLEAYGYTF
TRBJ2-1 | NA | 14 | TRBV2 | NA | TGTGCCAGCAGGCAAGGACAAAACTACAATGAGCAGTTCTTC | CASRQGQNYNEQFF
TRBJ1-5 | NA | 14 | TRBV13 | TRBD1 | TGTGCCAGCAGCTACGGGACAGTCAATCAGCCCCAGCATTTT | CASSYGTVNQPQHF
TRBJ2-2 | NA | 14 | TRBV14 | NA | TGTGCCAGCAGCCAAGGCACGAACACCGGGGAGCTGTTTTTT | CASSQGTNTGELFF
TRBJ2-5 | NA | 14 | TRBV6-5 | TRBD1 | TGTGCCAGCAGCGAGACAGGGGGCGGGGAGACCCAGTACTTC | CASSETGGGETQYF
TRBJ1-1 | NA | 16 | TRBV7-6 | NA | TGTGCCAGCAGCTCCGGGGTAGGGTCAGCGAACACTGAAGCTTTCTTT | CASSSGVGSANTEAFF
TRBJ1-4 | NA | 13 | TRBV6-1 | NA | TGTGCCAGCAGCCACAGGGTAGGAGAAAAACTGTTTTTT | CASSHRVGEKLFF
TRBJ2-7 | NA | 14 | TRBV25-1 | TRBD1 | TGTGCCAGCAGTGATATCAGGGGGCCCGACGAGCAGTACTTC | CASSDIRGPDEQYF
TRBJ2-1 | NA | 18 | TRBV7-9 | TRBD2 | TGTGCCAGCAGCTTCAGTGGTCTAGCGGGGTCTACCTACAATGAGCAGTTCTTC | CASSFSGLAGSTYNEQFF
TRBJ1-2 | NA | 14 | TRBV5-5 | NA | TGTGCCAGCAGCTTGGGTGGGGGGTCCTATGGCTACACCTTC | CASSLGGGSYGYTF
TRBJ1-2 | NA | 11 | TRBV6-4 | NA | TGTGCCAGCAGTGCAGGGAATGGCTACACCTTC | CASSAGNGYTF
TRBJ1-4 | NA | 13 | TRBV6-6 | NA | TGTGCCAGCAGTGGGGGTGCGGGGTGGAAACTGTTTTTT | CASSGGAGWKLFF
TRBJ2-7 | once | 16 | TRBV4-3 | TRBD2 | TGCGCCAGCAGCCAAGGTGCTAGCGGGAGATCCTACGAGCAGTACTTC | CASSQGASGRSYEQYF
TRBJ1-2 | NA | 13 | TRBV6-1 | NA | TGTGCCAGCAGTTTCGGGACTCACTATGGCTACACCTTC | CASSFGTHYGYTF
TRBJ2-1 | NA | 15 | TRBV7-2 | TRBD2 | TGTGCCAGCAGCCTTACTAGCGGGAGTGGCAATGAGCAGTTCTTC | CASSLTSGSGNEQFF
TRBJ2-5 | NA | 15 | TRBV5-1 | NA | TGCGCCAGCGGACAGATGGGGCGGAATCAAGAGACCCAGTACTTC | CASGQMGRNQETQYF
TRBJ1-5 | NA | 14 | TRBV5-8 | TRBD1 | TGTGCCAGCAGCCGTACAGGGGTGGGCCAGCCCCAGCATTTT | CASSRTGVGQPQHF